One sample yielded the 20 T cell receptor beta chains listed below, sequenced in a study of blood T cell repertoires in COVID-19. Using immunoSEQ multiplex PCR, the repertoire was profiled, and TCRdb retains in-frame clones only, with some absent. The table records around 190,000 clones, approximately 75% of them present only once. The material sequenced was PBMCs or T cells enriched from blood (not recorded which). These TCRs come from a man in his forties who had recovered from COVID-19.

The chain carries TRBV2 and TRBJ2-7; maybe TRBD2 (6 bases). CDR1 SNHLY and CDR2 FYNNEI come from the germline V gene. V was clipped by 8 bases and J by 5 bases, with 19 bases between them. This CDR3 contains 14 residues. The CDR3 loop is CASGPGLLKDEQYF. Here the CDR3 DNA reads TGTGCCAGCGGCCCGGGACTCCTCAAGGACGAGCAGTACTTC. Supplemented by reference TRBV2 and TRBJ2-7, the full variable domain reads EPEVTQTPSHQVTQMGQEVILRCVPISNHLYFYWYRQILGQKVEFLVSFYNNEISEKSEIFDDQFSVERPDGSNFTLKIRSTKLEDSAMYFCASGPGLLKDEQYFGPGTRLTVT.

This clone was recorded once. The rearrangement joins TRBV9 to TRBJ2-3; D not certain. The ends were cut back, 1 base at V and 1 base at J, with 4 bases in the middle. The CDR3 is 13 residues long. Germline loops: CDR1 SGDLS, CDR2 YYNGEE. In nucleotides, the CDR3 is TGTGCCAGCAGCGTATTCGGCACAGATACGCAGTATTTT. Translating gives CASSVFGTDTQYF. Full variable domain (rest looked up from reference TRBV9 and TRBJ2-3): DSGVTQTPKHLITATGQRVTLRCSPRSGDLSVYWYQQSLDQGLQFLIQYYNGEERAKGNILERFSAQQFPDLHSELNLSSLELGDSALYFCASSVFGTDTQYFGPGTRLTVL.

This chain joins TRBV28 and TRBJ2-5, with D possibly TRBD2 on 7 matching bases. V was shortened by 2 bases and J by 5 bases, with 15 bases between the two germline ends. Germline CDR1 reads MDHEN; CDR2 reads SYDVKM. This CDR3 comprises 15 residues. The DNA of the CDR3 is TGTGCCAGCAGTTTAATTCGGGGGGCGAGGGAGACCCAGTACTTC. This codes for CASSLIRGARETQYF.

The chain joins TRBV27 to TRBJ1-2; 7 bases agree with TRBD1. V lost 6 bases and J lost 7; bases outside the gene matches: 8. Germline loops: CDR1 MNHEY, CDR2 SMNVEV (reference sequence). The CDR3 contains 13 residues. CDR3 sequence: CASSQQGTRGYTF. The CDR3, as DNA: TGTGCCAGCAGCCAACAGGGGACTCGTGGCTACACCTTC.

The V gene is TRBV9, the J gene TRBJ1-4; 7 bases are shared with TRBD1. This CDR3 region has 17 residues. CDR1 SGDLS and CDR2 YYNGEE come from the germline V gene. With V trimmed by 0 bases and J by 0 bases, 5 bases remained unmatched. The CDR3 region is CASSVGAGGPTNEKLFF. CDR3 sequence (DNA): TGTGCCAGCAGCGTAGGGGCAGGGGGACCAACTAATGAAAAACTGTTTTTT.

The V gene is TRBV29-1, the J gene TRBJ1-6; 7 bases line up with TRBD1. The V gene end was trimmed by 5 bases and the J gene end by 6 bases; junction bases not matched to a gene: 4. CDR3 length equals 13 residues. Germline loops: CDR1 SQVTM, CDR2 ANQGSEA. The CDR3 region is CSVLDRPNSPLHF. The CDR3 DNA reads TGCAGCGTTTTGGACAGGCCTAATTCACCCCTCCACTTT.

V usage is TRBV5-1 and J usage is TRBJ2-5, with TRBD1 identical over 7 bases. Germline V CDR1 and CDR2: SGHRS, YFSETQ. The CDR3 loop spans 14 amino acids. Trimming removed 4 bases from V and 4 bases from J; junction bases left unmatched: 7. Here the CDR3 reads CASSTGDTLETQYF. The CDR3 DNA is TGCGCCAGCAGCACAGGGGATACACTAGAGACCCAGTACTTC.

The gene calls are TRBV2 and TRBJ2-3; TRBD2 is a possible D gene (7 bases). V shed 7 bases and J shed 8 bases, with 16 bases lying between them. This CDR3 has 13 residues. The germline gives CDR1 SNHLY, CDR2 FYNNEI. The CDR3: CASILEGGSTQYF. CDR3 nucleotide sequence: TGTGCCAGCATTCTGGAGGGGGGGAGTACGCAGTATTTT. Looking up the rest from reference TRBV2 and TRBJ2-3 gives the full variable domain: EPEVTQTPSHQVTQMGQEVILRCVPISNHLYFYWYRQILGQKVEFLVSFYNNEISEKSEIFDDQFSVERPDGSNFTLKIRSTKLEDSAMYFCASILEGGSTQYFGPGTRLTVL.

The rearrangement uses TRBV29-1 and TRBJ1-2, with 10 bases matching TRBD1. This CDR3 has 12 residues. The germline CDR1 and CDR2 sequences are SQVTM and ANQGSEA. The V gene end was trimmed by 6 bases and the J gene end by 8 bases; junction bases not matched to a gene: 6. CDR3 sequence: CSVGTGESGYTF. CDR3 bases: TGCAGCGTAGGGACAGGGGAGAGCGGCTACACCTTC. The variable domain in full, completed from reference TRBV29-1 and TRBJ1-2, reads SAVISQKPSRDICQRGTSLTIQCQVDSQVTMMFWYRQQPGQSLTLIATANQGSEATYESGFVIDKFPISRPNLTFSTLTVSNMSPEDSSIYLCSVGTGESGYTFGSGTRLTVV.

The chain links TRBV2 to TRBJ1-2; D is perhaps TRBD1 (5 bases). The V end lost 0 bases, the J end lost 4 bases, and 9 bases lay between the germline ends. The CDR3 has 14 amino acids. CDR1 is SNHLY and CDR2 is FYNNEI in the germline V gene. The CDR3 region has the DNA TGTGCCAGCAGTGAAGCGCTAGACAGCTATGGCTACACCTTC. This gives the protein CASSEALDSYGYTF.

This clone was seen repeatedly, ten times or more. This chain links TRBV2 with TRBJ2-1; tentatively, D is TRBD1 (6 bases). Germline CDR1 SNHLY, CDR2 FYNNEI. The germline V and J ends were trimmed by 6 bases and 6 bases, with 15 bases remaining between them. The CDR3 spans 14 residues. The CDR3 DNA reads TGTGCCAGCAGCGCCGGACAGAGAGGCAATGAGCAGTTCTTC. This sequence encodes CASSAGQRGNEQFF.

In this sample, this clone turned up once. V and J are TRBV10-3 and TRBJ2-7; tentatively, D is TRBD2 (6 bases). The CDR3 is 17 amino acids. The V end lost 4 bases, the J end lost 3 bases, and 22 bases lay between the germline ends. CDR1 and CDR2 (germline): ENHRY, SYGVKD. The CDR3 region has the DNA TGTGCCATCAGTGCCCCCGACCGGGACGGGGGAGACTACGAGCAGTACTTC. Translating it yields CAISAPDRDGGDYEQYF.

This chain uses TRBV5-1 with TRBJ2-1, with TRBD1 as a possible D gene (6 bases). Germline assignment: CDR1 SGHRS and CDR2 YFSETQ. The ends were cut back, 3 bases at V and 5 bases at J, with 15 bases in the middle. This CDR3 region has 15 residues. Here the CDR3 DNA reads TGCGCCAGCAGCTCCTGGCAGGGGCGGAACAATGAGCAGTTCTTC. It specifies CASSSWQGRNNEQFF.

The chain uses TRBV5-8 and TRBJ1-6; perhaps TRBD1 as D (5 bases). Germline CDR1 and CDR2: SGHTS and YDEGEE. V was shortened by 2 bases and J by 4 bases, with 7 bases between the two germline ends. The CDR3 is 14 residues long. The CDR3, as DNA: TGTGCCAGCAGCTTTAGGGGATATAATTCACCCCTCCACTTT. It encodes CASSFRGYNSPLHF.

This chain links TRBV9 with TRBJ1-4, with D tentatively TRBD1 (6 bases). CDR1 SGDLS and CDR2 YYNGEE come from the germline V gene. Trimming left V 4 bases short and J 0 bases short, with 16 bases between. The CDR3 spans 17 residues. This CDR3 is CASSSLGGIATNEKLFF. The CDR3 bases are TGTGCCAGCAGCTCGTTAGGGGGAATTGCAACTAATGAAAAACTGTTTTTT.

The genes are TRBV12-5 and TRBJ2-7; possible D gene TRBD2, 5 bases. Trimming left V 2 bases short and J 2 bases short, with 19 bases between. Germline CDR1 is LGHNT and CDR2 is FRNRAP. This CDR3 has 17 residues. CDR3: CASGLYLAIQSPYEQYF. The CDR3 bases are TGTGCTAGTGGTTTGTATCTAGCAATCCAGAGTCCCTACGAGCAGTACTTC.

This chain connects TRBV5-1 to TRBJ2-7; 7 bases match TRBD1. The CDR3 totals 14 residues. V shed 4 bases and J 4 bases; nucleotides not matched to a gene: 8. Germline CDR1 is SGHRS and CDR2 is YFSETQ. This CDR3 reads CASSNSGTEYEQYF. CDR3 nucleotide sequence: TGCGCCAGCAGCAACTCCGGGACAGAATACGAGCAGTACTTC.

This chain uses TRBV19 with TRBJ2-1; D gene uncertain. Germline V CDR1 and CDR2: LNHDA, SQIVND (reference sequence). V lost 1 base, J lost 3 bases, and 16 bases lay in between. CDR3 length: 17 amino acids. CDR3 residues: CASSIGRSNIGYNEQFF. The DNA of the CDR3 is TGTGCCAGTAGTATAGGGCGGTCAAACATCGGCTACAATGAGCAGTTCTTC.

J is TRBJ2-7 and V is TRBV7-9, with 8 nucleotides matching TRBD1. Germline CDR1 reads SEHNR; CDR2 reads FQNEAQ (reference sequence). The CDR3 is 15 residues long. V lost 5 bases to trimming and J lost 3 bases; unmatched junction nucleotides: 9. Here the CDR3 DNA reads TGTGCCAGCAGCGAAACAGGGGGTAACTTCTACGAGCAGTACTTC. It translates to CASSETGGNFYEQYF. The full variable domain, in which reference TRBV7-9 and TRBJ2-7 provide the parts outside the CDR3, is DTGVSQNPRHKITKRGQNVTFRCDPISEHNRLYWYRQTLGQGPEFLTYFQNEAQLEKSRLLSDRFSAERPKGSFSTLEIQRTEQGDSAMYLCASSETGGNFYEQYFGPGTRLTVT.

This chain links TRBV19 with TRBJ2-5; TRBD1 matches 7 bases. CDR3 length: 13 residues. The germline V gene encodes CDR1 LNHDA and CDR2 SQIVND (reference sequence). After removal of 9 bases from V and 3 bases from J, the junction contained 7 bases not matched to a gene. The CDR3 DNA reads as TGTGCCAGCAAGCTAGGGACAGAAGAGACCCAGTACTTC. Residues: CASKLGTEETQYF.